This T cell receptor (beta chain) was documented in a study of immune evolution from preneoplasia to lung adenocarcinoma. Only in-frame clones appear in the TCRdb table, and some are missing; sequencing was by immunoSEQ multiplex PCR. This sample yields approximately 14,000 clones, of which roughly 77% are seen a single time; about 2.7% belongs to the top ten. Comments on this clone: Its antigen is not identified.

Resections took place in Japan or China from about 2014 to 2018. H&E slides confirmed each diagnosis, reviewed by two pathologists independently. The CDR3 covers 17 residues. Study-wide points: Clonality was highest in normal lung, lower in later-stage lesions apparently. From normal lung to invasive adenocarcinoma, top clone frequencies appeared to decrease.

The V and J genes are TRBV21-1 and TRBJ2-5; the D call of TRBD2 is as the table states it, not checked on the DNA. TRBV21-1 is flagged as a pseudogene. Sequencing was done on a sample of FFPE minimally invasive lung adenocarcinoma tissue. The receptor was isolated from a person between 60 and 79 years old with lung adenocarcinoma. CDR3 bases: TGTGCCAGCAGCAGGACTAGCGGGCGACCTTATGCGGAGACCCAGTACTTC. This encodes CASSRTSGRPYAETQYF.